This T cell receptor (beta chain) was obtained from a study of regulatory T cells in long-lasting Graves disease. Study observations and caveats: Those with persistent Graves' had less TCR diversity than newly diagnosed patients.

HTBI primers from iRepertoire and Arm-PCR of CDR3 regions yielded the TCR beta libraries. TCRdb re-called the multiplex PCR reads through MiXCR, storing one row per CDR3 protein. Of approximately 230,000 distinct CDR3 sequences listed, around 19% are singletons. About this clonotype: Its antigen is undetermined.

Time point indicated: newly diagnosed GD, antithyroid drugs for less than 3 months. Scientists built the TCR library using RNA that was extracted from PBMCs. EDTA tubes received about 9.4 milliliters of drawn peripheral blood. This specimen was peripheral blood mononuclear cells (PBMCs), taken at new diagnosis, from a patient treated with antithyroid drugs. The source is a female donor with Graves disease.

This CDR3 is CSARQDNTGELFF. The CDR3 nucleotides are TGCAGCGCACGACAGGATAACACCGGGGAGCTGTTTTTT. The chain has TRBV29-1 and TRBJ2-2, with TRBD1 as a possible D gene (6 bases). The CDR3 length is 13 residues. Germline V gives CDR1 SQVTM, CDR2 ANQGSEA. V lost 7 bases, J lost 2 bases, and 11 bases lay in between.